This T cell receptor (beta chain) originates from a study of T cells in tumors after PD-1 blockade. Study-wide findings and caveats: Squamous carcinoma: around 50% of expanded exhausted clones novel, versus roughly 30% of other expanded CD8+ clones.

Germline CDR1 is MGHRA and CDR2 is YSYEKL. The CDR3 length is 14 residues. The germline V and J ends were trimmed by 4 bases and 2 bases, with 11 bases remaining between them. Regarding this clone: Its specificity is not known.

The repertoire was sequenced with immunoSEQ multiplex PCR; TCRdb's copy has only in-frame clones and lacks some. The sample shows 11,000 to 15,000 clones, approximately 73% of them seen only once. The chain carries TRBV4-1 and TRBJ2-5; the D gene could be TRBD1 or TRBD2 (5 bases each). The sample in question was tumor tissue, obtained after anti-PD-1 treatment. The TCR originated in a human donor with cutaneous squamous cell carcinoma. For the CDR3, the DNA is TGCGCCAGCAGCCGTGGGACGCCACAAGAGACCCAGTACTTC. Its translation is CASSRGTPQETQYF.